What follows are 15 T cell receptor beta chains derived from one specimen sequenced in a study of blood T cell repertoires in COVID-19. TCRdb's copy holds only in-frame clones and misses some; the assay was immunoSEQ multiplex PCR. Of about 150,000 clones detected, under 95% appear once; the ten largest clones hold about 5%. The material sequenced was peripheral blood. The receptor set was obtained from a man aged 18 to 29 with COVID-19, enrolled during active disease.

The chain couples TRBV5-1 to TRBJ2-7, with TRBD1 matching 11 bases. The V and J ends lost 4 bases and 7 bases, in that order; junction bases with no gene match: 7. This CDR3 spans 14 amino acids. Germline CDR1 and CDR2: SGHRS and YFSETQ. DNA of the CDR3: TGCGCCAGCAGCCCAGGACAGGGGGCGGAGGAGCAGTACTTC. It translates to CASSPGQGAEEQYF.

This sequence joins TRBV7-2 and TRBJ1-6, with 8 nucleotides matching TRBD1. The CDR3 consists of 19 residues. The V and J ends lost 1 base and 7 bases, in that order; junction bases with no gene match: 15. Germline assignment: CDR1 SGHTA and CDR2 FQGNSA. The DNA of the CDR3 is TGTGCCAGCAGCTTAGTTCTTTCCATTCGACAGGGGCGGAATTCACCCCTCCACTTT. Amino acids: CASSLVLSIRQGRNSPLHF.

The chain carries TRBV27 and TRBJ1-1; unclear D gene. The CDR3 runs to 15 residues. V lost 6 bases and J 11 bases, leaving 25 bases between the germline ends. CDR1 is MNHEY and CDR2 is SMNVEV in the germline V gene (reference sequence). This chain's CDR3 is CASRPAALGTVVAFF. CDR3 nucleotides: TGTGCCAGCAGGCCAGCCGCCTTGGGCACCGTTGTGGCTTTCTTT.

The count of this clone is one. CDR3 coding DNA: TGCGCCAGCAGCCTTCAGGGGGGCGGTCAGCCCCAGCATTTT. The encoded protein is CASSLQGGGQPQHF. The V gene is TRBV4-1, the J gene TRBJ1-5, with 7 bases that match TRBD1. J was trimmed by 6 bases and V by 4 bases; bases with no gene match: 6. Germline V gene sequence: CDR1 MGHRA, CDR2 YSYEKL. The CDR3 runs 14 residues.

The chain combines TRBV3-1 (or the pseudogene TRBV3-2) with TRBJ2-5; D possibly corresponds to TRBD1 (6 bases). CDR1 is LGHDT, CDR2 YNNKEL, per germline (reference sequence). The ends were cut back, 5 bases at V and 4 bases at J, with 20 bases in the middle. There are 16 residues in the CDR3. The CDR3 spells CASSTRGTGWGETQYF. CDR3 DNA sequence: TGTGCCAGCAGCACCCGGGGTACAGGGTGGGGAGAGACCCAGTACTTC.

On this clone itself: Other DNA sequences in the sample encode the same CDR3. V usage is TRBV5-6 and J usage is TRBJ2-7; D is uncertain. Germline V gene sequence: CDR1 SGHDT, CDR2 YYEEEE. The CDR3 totals 14 residues. V lost 4 bases to trimming and J lost 2 bases, with 13 bases between them. CDR3 sequence: CASSLGSSTYEQYF. The CDR3 bases are TGTGCCAGCAGCCTCGGGTCTTCGACCTACGAGCAGTACTTC. The full variable domain, rest sourced from reference TRBV5-6 and TRBJ2-7, is DAGVTQSPTHLIKTRGQQVTLRCSPKSGHDTVSWYQQALGQGPQFIFQYYEEEERQRGNFPDRFSGHQFPNYSSELNVNALLLGDSALYLCASSLGSSTYEQYFGPGTRLTVT.

The V and J genes are TRBV11-2 and TRBJ1-1, with 8 bases aligning to TRBD1. The germline V gene encodes CDR1 SGHAT and CDR2 FQNNGV. The J segment lost 4 bases and the V segment lost 5 bases, leaving 9 bases of the junction unmatched. The CDR3 length is 15 residues. The DNA of the CDR3 is TGTGCCAGCAGCACACGGACAGGGAGAAGCACTGAAGCTTTCTTT. Protein product: CASSTRTGRSTEAFF. The full variable domain, its missing parts supplied by reference TRBV11-2 and TRBJ1-1, is EAGVAQSPRYKIIEKRQSVAFWCNPISGHATLYWYQQILGQGPKLLIQFQNNGVVDDSQLPKDRFSAERLKGVDSTLKIQPAKLEDSAVYLCASSTRTGRSTEAFFGQGTRLTVV.

This chain joins TRBV7-3 and TRBJ2-1; TRBD1 is a possible D gene (7 bases). The CDR3 spans 15 residues. The germline V and J ends were trimmed by 2 bases and 2 bases, with 10 bases remaining between them. Germline lookup yields CDR1 SGHTA and CDR2 FQGTGA. DNA of the CDR3: TGTGCCAGCAGCTTATTCAGGGGGGCCTACAATGAGCAGTTCTTC. This codes for CASSLFRGAYNEQFF.

This chain joins TRBV30 and TRBJ1-2; D may be TRBD1 (5 bases). The CDR3 contains 12 residues. Germline V lookup: CDR1 GTSNPN, CDR2 SVGIG (reference sequence). The V gene lost 3 bases and the J gene lost 6 bases, with 11 bases spanning the gap. The CDR3 sequence: CAWSPTEDGYTF. The CDR3 DNA reads TGTGCCTGGAGCCCGACAGAGGATGGCTACACCTTC.

The chain joins TRBV4-1 to TRBJ1-2; 10 positions match TRBD1. Trimming removed 4 bases from V and 2 bases from J; junction bases left unmatched: 1. The CDR3 is 14 amino acids. CDR1 MGHRA and CDR2 YSYEKL come from the germline V gene. Here the CDR3 DNA reads TGCGCCAGCAGCCCGGGACAGGGGAACTATGGCTACACCTTC. The encoded protein is CASSPGQGNYGYTF.

This chain connects TRBV28 to TRBJ2-3, with TRBD2 identical over 8 bases. This CDR3 contains 14 residues. Germline trimming cut 3 bases from V and 5 bases from J; bases unmatched to any gene: 4. Germline loops: CDR1 MDHEN, CDR2 SYDVKM. CDR3 loop: CASSLGLVLDTQYF. As DNA, the CDR3 is TGTGCCAGCAGTTTGGGACTAGTCCTAGATACGCAGTATTTT.

The chain combines TRBV7-8 with TRBJ1-2, with 8 bases identical to TRBD1. The V segment lost 3 bases and the J segment 4 bases; nucleotides outside the gene matches: 13. CDR1 and CDR2 (germline): SGHVS, FQNEAQ. This CDR3 spans 17 amino acids. Written as DNA, the CDR3 is TGTGCCAGCAGCTTGCGGACAGGGCCCCCGGTACCCTATGGCTACACCTTC. Its protein is CASSLRTGPPVPYGYTF.

This clone was recorded a few times. The chain has TRBV28 and TRBJ1-5, with D perhaps matching TRBD1 (5 bases). V lost 10 bases and J lost 4, with 20 bases in between. Germline values: CDR1 MDHEN, CDR2 SYDVKM. CDR3 size: 15 residues. CDR3 sequence: CATQLEQEGNQPQHF. CDR3 DNA: TGTGCCACGCAACTCGAACAGGAGGGAAATCAGCCCCAGCATTTT.

The chain combines TRBV30 with TRBJ1-6; weak D call: TRBD1 (5 bases). CDR1 and CDR2 from the germline V gene are GTSNPN and SVGIG (reference sequence). This CDR3 has 13 amino acids. Trimming removed 5 bases from V and 8 bases from J, with 13 bases in between. The CDR3 coding sequence is TGTGCCTGGCAAGGGACGGGGGATTCACCCCTCCACTTT. This gives the protein CAWQGTGDSPLHF.

The V gene is TRBV7-6, the J gene TRBJ1-1, with D possibly matching TRBD1 (5 bases). The ends were cut back, 1 base at V and 5 bases at J, with 20 bases in the middle. The germline V gene has CDR1 SGHVS and CDR2 FNYEAQ. This CDR3 contains 17 residues. The CDR3 protein is CASSLGVQVGRGTEAFF. CDR3 in DNA: TGTGCCAGCAGCTTAGGGGTTCAGGTGGGGCGAGGAACTGAAGCTTTCTTT.